These 6 T cell receptor beta chains were sequenced from one sample in a study of Graves' ophthalmopathy and Graves' hyperthyroidism. Amplified material comprised TCR beta CDR3 regions derived from RNA transcripts. The authors performed first-round RT-PCR with HTBI primers and then a second-round multiplex PCR. TCRdb reanalysed the multiplex PCR reads using MiXCR and keeps one entry per CDR3 protein. The data show approximately 1.2 million distinct CDR3 sequences, with approximately 35% seen just once and around 10% held by the top ten. The sample taken for sequencing was peripheral blood or thyroid tissue (not recorded which). These TCRs come from an adult man with Graves' hyperthyroidism.

The count of this clonotype is one. The junction departs from germline at one end; a sequencing error may be responsible. This chain joins TRBV10-3 and TRBJ1-2; D possibly corresponds to TRBD1 (6 bases). From germline, CDR1 is ENHRY and CDR2 SYGVKD. There are 14 residues in the CDR3. Here the CDR3 DNA reads TGTGCCAGCAGTTACTTCCAGGGGCGGAATGGCTACACCTTC. The encoded protein is CASSYFQGRNGYTF.

The chain has TRBV30 and TRBJ1-2; 8 nucleotides align to TRBD1. The CDR3 totals 13 residues. The trim removed 0 bases at V and 5 bases at J, leaving 2 bases unmatched. The germline V gene has CDR1 GTSNPN and CDR2 SVGIG (reference sequence). The chain's CDR3 is CAWSVRQGYGYTF. DNA of the CDR3: TGTGCCTGGAGTGTACGACAGGGGTATGGCTACACCTTC.

This clonotype was seen ten or more times. The genes are TRBV5-4 and TRBJ1-5, with D hard to call. Germline values: CDR1 SGHNT, CDR2 YYREEE (reference sequence). Trimming stripped 2 bases from V and 7 bases from J, with 7 bases between. This CDR3 is built from 12 residues. CDR3 nucleotides: TGTGCCAGCAGCTTCGACCGACAGCCCCAGCATTTT. This codes for CASSFDRQPQHF.

This clonotype was seen repeatedly, ten times or more. V usage is TRBV25-1 and J usage is TRBJ1-2, with D tentatively TRBD1 (5 bases). The CDR3 has 16 amino acids. Between the trimmed V and J ends, which lost 3 bases and 5 bases, there was a span of 19 bases. Germline CDR1 reads MGHDK; CDR2 reads SYGVNS. The CDR3 loop reads CASSDMSGVPSYGYTF. In DNA, the CDR3 is TGTGCCAGCAGTGACATGTCGGGGGTCCCCTCATATGGCTACACCTTC.

This clonotype was recorded only once. The chain carries TRBV15 and TRBJ2-5; D is undetermined. V was clipped by 0 bases and J by 2 bases, with 4 bases between them. From germline, CDR1 is LNHNV and CDR2 YYDKDF (reference sequence). This CDR3 is 13 amino acids long. The CDR3 loop is CATSRDRQETQYF. Written as DNA, the CDR3 is TGTGCCACCAGCAGAGACAGGCAAGAGACCCAGTACTTC.

The rearrangement uses TRBV7-6 and TRBJ1-1; TRBD1 is a possible D gene (5 bases). Trimming stripped 1 base from V and 6 bases from J, with 12 bases between. Germline V CDR1 and CDR2: SGHVS, FNYEAQ. There are 14 residues in the CDR3. As DNA, the CDR3 is TGTGCCAGCAGCTTAGTGGGGCGGGCGGCTGAAGCTTTCTTT. Its protein product is CASSLVGRAAEAFF.